This TCR beta chain appears in the sequencing data of a study of CD8 T cells in Susac syndrome. V shed 6 bases and J 4 bases; nucleotides not matched to a gene: 8. Germline V gene lookup returns CDR1 MNHEY and CDR2 SMNVEV (reference sequence). This CDR3 comprises 14 residues. An amount of RNA that ranged from roughly 0.5 to 1 ug was reverse transcribed with random hexamers. TCRdb re-derived calls from the immunoSEQ multiplex PCR reads in MiXCR, one entry per CDR3 protein. The sample records 250,000 to 300,000 distinct CDR3 sequences, 85% being singletons. What was sequenced was CD8+ T cells from PBMCs. This sequence joins TRBV27 and TRBJ1-2; TRBD1 matches at 7 bases. The source is a human donor with multiple sclerosis. CDR3: CASRQGSSLYGYTF. The CDR3 nucleotides are TGTGCCAGCAGACAGGGGTCTTCCCTCTATGGCTACACCTTC.